This T cell receptor (beta chain) was retrieved from a study of blood T cell repertoires in COVID-19. Study-wide context: Whether acute or convalescent, the COVID-19 samples came from the United States, Italy and Spain. T cells, B-cell-depleted T cells, or PBMCs supplied cDNA or gDNA.

The authors' processing: Using reference gene primer amplification, nucleated cell counts were estimated. Measured with immunoSEQ multiplex PCR; TCRdb has only the in-frame clones, and not every one. V, J and clone size are taken as reported in that table, and D and trimming were inferred from the DNA itself. The sample has approximately 160,000 clones, over 85% seen once. Seattle patients were enrolled during active infection and followed longitudinally. In this sample, this clone turned up once. Germline V gene lookup returns CDR1 GTSNPN and CDR2 SVGIG (reference sequence). The CDR3 sequence is 12 residues long. The trim removed 1 base at V and 9 bases at J, leaving 4 bases unmatched.

The chain carries TRBV30 and TRBJ1-1; 8 bases are a match to TRBD1. The origin of this receptor is an older woman with COVID-19, enrolled during active disease. The sequencing sample was made of peripheral blood. As DNA, the CDR3 is TGTGCCTGGAGTGGGGGACAGGTTAAAGCTTTCTTT. This sequence encodes CAWSGGQVKAFF.